The following is a T cell receptor (beta chain) sequence with its context. Its specificity is not known. Time point: blood from clinic visit 5 months post-surgery; TSC patient then seizure free. The sequenced cases were selected for having the highest brain T cell transcript signatures. The data originate from a study of brain T cells in children with intractable seizures. Broader study findings: Pre-surgery blood may have been undersampled, hiding some clones.

The trim removed 6 bases at V and 4 bases at J, leaving 11 bases unmatched. Germline V lookup: CDR1 SGDLS, CDR2 YYNGEE. This CDR3 spans 17 amino acids. Libraries were prepared by immunoSEQ multiplex PCR; TCRdb keeps only in-frame clonotypes and omits some of them. The data show about 340,000 clones, roughly 92% seen once. The sequences come from peripheral blood, collected roughly 5 months after surgery. This TCR was recovered from a boy less than two years old with tuberous sclerosis and intractable seizures. This sequence joins TRBV9 and TRBJ2-2; 11 bases are a match to TRBD2. CDR3 in amino acids: CASNQGLADSGTGELFF. CDR3 nucleotide sequence: TGTGCCAGCAACCAGGGACTAGCGGACTCGGGCACCGGGGAGCTGTTTTTT.